These 20 T cell receptor beta chains came from one sample sequenced in a study of cytomegalovirus exposure and HLA in healthy donors. 13 Jbeta primers and 60 Vbeta primers were used for the PCR. Measured with immunoSEQ multiplex PCR; TCRdb has only the in-frame clones, and not every one. The sample's table shows about 160,000 clones. The specimen sequenced was PBMCs. The receptors were sampled from a man aged 25 to 45 in good health and CMV-seronegative.

About this clone itself: At the DNA level, this CDR3 is encoded by other sequences in the same sample as well. The V and J genes are TRBV27 and TRBJ1-5, with 7 bases fitting TRBD1. Unmatched junction bases numbered 6, after V lost 2 bases and J lost 2 bases. The CDR3 has 16 amino acids. The germline gives CDR1 MNHEY, CDR2 SMNVEV (reference sequence). CDR3 loop: CASSLSRDRGNQPQHF. In DNA form, the CDR3 reads TGTGCCAGCAGTTTAAGCCGGGACAGAGGCAATCAGCCCCAGCATTTT.

The CDR3 here is CASSIRTGENTEAFF. CDR3 bases: TGTGCCAGCAGCATCCGGACAGGGGAGAACACTGAAGCTTTCTTT. J is TRBJ1-1 and V is TRBV7-2; 9 nucleotides agree with TRBD1. The ends lost 5 bases at V and 1 base at J; junction bases unmatched: 5. The CDR3 consists of 15 residues. The germline V gene has CDR1 SGHTA and CDR2 FQGNSA.

J is TRBJ1-1 and V is TRBV10-1, with TRBD1 identical over 9 bases. Germline values: CDR1 WNHNN, CDR2 SYGVQD (reference sequence). The CDR3 is made up of 12 amino acids. The trim removed 6 bases at V and 7 bases at J, leaving 3 bases unmatched. CDR3: CASRGQGDEAFF. The CDR3 region has the DNA TGCGCCAGCAGGGGACAGGGAGATGAAGCTTTCTTT.

This rearrangement joins TRBV5-6 to TRBJ1-5; D gene unclear. The germline V gene encodes CDR1 SGHDT and CDR2 YYEEEE. Trimming shortened V by 0 bases and J by 4 bases, and 14 bases separated the two germline ends. CDR3 length equals 16 residues. The CDR3 DNA follows: TGTGCCAGCAGCTTGGGGCGGGGTAGAGGGAATCAGCCCCAGCATTTT. It is translated as CASSLGRGRGNQPQHF. The full variable domain, rest sourced from reference TRBV5-6 and TRBJ1-5, is DAGVTQSPTHLIKTRGQQVTLRCSPKSGHDTVSWYQQALGQGPQFIFQYYEEEERQRGNFPDRFSGHQFPNYSSELNVNALLLGDSALYLCASSLGRGRGNQPQHFGDGTRLSIL.

The chain links TRBV27 to TRBJ2-5; 12 bases align to TRBD2. Trimming at V came to 2 bases and at J to 4 bases, leaving 8 bases not matched to a gene. CDR1 is MNHEY, CDR2 SMNVEV, per germline (reference sequence). The CDR3 length is 17 residues. This CDR3 reads CASSLNPGLAGRETQYF. For the CDR3, the DNA is TGTGCCAGCAGTTTAAATCCCGGACTAGCGGGACGAGAGACCCAGTACTTC.

This chain joins TRBV11-3 and TRBJ1-5; a possible D gene is TRBD1 (5 bases). Trimming left V 0 bases short and J 6 bases short, with 15 bases between. The CDR3 runs 16 residues. The germline V gene encodes CDR1 SGHNT and CDR2 YENEEA. CDR3 in amino acids: CASSLDHWGGSQPQHF. For the CDR3, the DNA is TGTGCCAGCAGCTTAGATCACTGGGGGGGGAGTCAGCCCCAGCATTTT.

This rearrangement joins TRBV6-1 to TRBJ2-3; 14 bases are shared with TRBD2. CDR3 size: 15 residues. J gave up 7 bases and V 5 bases, and 5 bases lay outside the gene matches. Germline CDR1 is MNHNS and CDR2 is SASEGT. CDR3 DNA: TGTGCCAGCAGTCGACTAGCGGGGGGGGAGCATACGCAGTATTTT. Translated: CASSRLAGGEHTQYF.

The CDR3 loop is CASNRDSGNTIYF. Here the CDR3 DNA reads TGTGCCAGCAATCGGGACTCAGGAAACACCATATATTTT. The rearrangement links TRBV2 to TRBJ1-3; a possible D gene is TRBD1 (5 bases). Germline-derived CDR1 and CDR2 are SNHLY and FYNNEI. CDR3 length equals 13 residues. V was trimmed by 7 bases and J by 4 bases, leaving 11 bases between them.

V gene TRBV6-6 combines with J gene TRBJ2-1; D not resolved. Trimming took 5 bases from V and 4 from J, leaving 12 bases between them. Germline CDR1 MNHNY, CDR2 SVGAGI (reference sequence). The CDR3 has 14 amino acids. The CDR3 region has the DNA TGTGCCAGCAGTCCCCGACTGGAATACAATGAGCAGTTCTTC. Protein sequence: CASSPRLEYNEQFF.

The chain couples TRBV6-5 to TRBJ2-5; TRBD2 might be the D (6 bases). Germline CDR1 MNHEY, CDR2 SVGAGI. Trimming cost V 2 bases and J 4 bases, with 11 bases left between them. The CDR3 extends over 14 amino acids. CDR3 sequence (DNA): TGTGCCAGCAGTTACCCCGCCGGGGGAGAGACCCAGTACTTC. Its translation is CASSYPAGGETQYF.

The gene calls are TRBV12-5 and TRBJ2-7; TRBD1 matches at 7 bases. V shed 1 base and J 5 bases; nucleotides not matched to a gene: 2. Germline CDR1 LGHNT, CDR2 FRNRAP. The CDR3 extends over 13 amino acids. This chain's CDR3 is CASGLDRGHEQYF. For the CDR3, the DNA is TGTGCTAGTGGTTTGGACAGGGGTCACGAGCAGTACTTC.

The chain has TRBV4-1 and TRBJ1-5; maybe TRBD1 (5 bases). V dropped 1 base and J dropped 1 base, with 14 bases sitting between them. This CDR3 region has 17 residues. Germline lookup yields CDR1 MGHRA and CDR2 YSYEKL. This CDR3 reads CASSQAGGLSSNQPQHF. As DNA, the CDR3 is TGCGCCAGCAGCCAAGCGGGGGGACTTTCGAGCAATCAGCCCCAGCATTTT.

V usage is TRBV28 and J usage is TRBJ1-3, with D unresolved. With 7 bases removed from V and 3 bases from J, the gap between germline ends came to 13 bases. The CDR3 extends over 14 amino acids. The germline CDR1 and CDR2 sequences are MDHEN and SYDVKM. CDR3 protein: CASMGQVLGNTIYF. CDR3 DNA: TGTGCCAGCATGGGCCAGGTGCTTGGAAACACCATATATTTT.

The chain uses TRBV10-1 and TRBJ2-2, with 14 bases fitting TRBD2. CDR1 and CDR2 (germline): WNHNN, SYGVQD (reference sequence). V shed 6 bases and J 3 bases; nucleotides not matched to a gene: 3. The CDR3 loop spans 16 amino acids. The CDR3 coding sequence is TGCGCCAGCAGCACGGGACTAGCGGGAGACACCGGGGAGCTGTTTTTT. Amino acid sequence: CASSTGLAGDTGELFF.

J is TRBJ2-1 and V is TRBV6-1, with 8 bases matching TRBD2. This CDR3 spans 15 amino acids. V was pared by 3 bases and J by 9 bases, with 10 bases of the junction left unmatched. Germline V gene lookup returns CDR1 MNHNS and CDR2 SASEGT. The CDR3 region is CASSDSPGLGSEQFF. The CDR3 DNA sequence: TGTGCCAGCAGTGACAGCCCGGGACTAGGATCTGAGCAGTTCTTC.

The genes are TRBV5-6 and TRBJ2-3, with 8 bases lining up with TRBD1. There are 15 residues in the CDR3. V shed 0 bases and J 4 bases; nucleotides not matched to a gene: 4. From germline, CDR1 is SGHDT and CDR2 YYEEEE. In DNA form, the CDR3 reads TGTGCCAGCAGCTTGGACAGGGGGATTGCAGATACGCAGTATTTT. This sequence encodes CASSLDRGIADTQYF.

The CDR3 loop is CASSDRGGGQPQHF. CDR3 coding DNA: TGTGCCAGCAGTGACAGGGGAGGGGGTCAGCCCCAGCATTTT. The chain employs TRBV2 and TRBJ1-5; D possibly corresponds to TRBD1 (6 bases). V gave up 3 bases and J gave up 6 bases, with 12 bases separating them. From germline, CDR1 is SNHLY and CDR2 FYNNEI. The CDR3 is 14 residues long.

The chain combines TRBV18 with TRBJ1-1, with TRBD1 matching over 7 bases. Trimming at V came to 6 bases and at J to 3 bases, leaving 19 bases not matched to a gene. The CDR3 runs to 18 residues. Germline V gene lookup returns CDR1 KGHSH and CDR2 LQKENI. CDR3 nucleotides: TGTGCCAGCTCTCGCCCACAGGGGACGCTGAGGGGTTACACTGAAGCTTTCTTT. This encodes CASSRPQGTLRGYTEAFF. The full variable domain, in which reference TRBV18 and TRBJ1-1 provide the parts outside the CDR3, is NAGVMQNPRHLVRRRGQEARLRCSPMKGHSHVYWYRQLPEEGLKFMVYLQKENIIDESGMPKERFSAEFPKEGPSILRIQQVVRGDSAAYFCASSRPQGTLRGYTEAFFGQGTRLTVV.

The CDR3 DNA sequence: TGTGCCAGTAGTAAGGTGCTCCCCCCGGGCGAGCAGTACTTC. Translated, it gives CASSKVLPPGEQYF. This chain uses TRBV19 with TRBJ2-7; D is undetermined. The CDR3 is 14 residues long. The ends were cut back, 4 bases at V and 6 bases at J, with 16 bases in the middle. Germline-derived CDR1 and CDR2 are LNHDA and SQIVND (reference sequence).

CDR3 nucleotides: TGTGCCCGAAGGGGGAGGGCGGGAGAGAGTGAAAAACTGTTTTTT. It is translated as CARRGRAGESEKLFF. This chain links TRBV7-3 with TRBJ1-4, with a tentative D call TRBD1 (6 bases). This CDR3 region has 15 residues. CDR1 SGHTA and CDR2 FQGTGA come from the germline V gene. The V gene lost 11 bases and the J gene lost 7 bases, with 23 bases spanning the gap.